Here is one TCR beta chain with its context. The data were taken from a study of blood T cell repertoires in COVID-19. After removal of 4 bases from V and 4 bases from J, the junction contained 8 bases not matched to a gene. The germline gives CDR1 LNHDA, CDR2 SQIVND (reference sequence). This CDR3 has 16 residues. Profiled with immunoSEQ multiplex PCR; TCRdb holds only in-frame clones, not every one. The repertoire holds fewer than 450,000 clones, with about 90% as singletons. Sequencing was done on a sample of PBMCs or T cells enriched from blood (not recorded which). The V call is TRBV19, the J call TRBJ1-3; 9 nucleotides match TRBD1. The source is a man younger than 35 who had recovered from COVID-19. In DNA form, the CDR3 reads TGTGCCAGTAGTAGCGACGGGACAGGGAGGGGAAACACCATATATTTT. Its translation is CASSSDGTGRGNTIYF.